What follows describes a single T cell receptor (beta chain). Its antigen is as yet unknown. Since a much larger clone is just one base distant, this may be a read error. The CDR3 runs 16 residues. Looked up from germline, CDR1 is SGHVS and CDR2 is FQNEAQ. TCRdb called the reads again in MiXCR, with one record for every CDR3 protein. The sample consists of about a million distinct CDR3 sequences, roughly 30% of them appearing once. This specimen comes from a study of T cell repertoires in cytomegalovirus infection. Notes on the study in general: The cumulative frequency of public TCR beta families distinguished individuals who carried CMV together with the relevant HLA.

This clonotype originated in a human donor in good health (CMV status not recorded). Some clones in this sample may be carry-over from other donors' samples. The J gene is TRBJ2-3, the V gene TRBV7-8; tentatively, D is TRBD1 (5 bases). Sequencing was performed on cultured CD8+ T cells from PBMCs, taken from culture after CMV antigen stimulation. The chain's CDR3 is CTSSSPTDLSLDTQYF. In nucleotides, the CDR3 is TGTACCAGCAGCTCACCGACAGATCTATCGTTAGATACGCAGTATTTT.